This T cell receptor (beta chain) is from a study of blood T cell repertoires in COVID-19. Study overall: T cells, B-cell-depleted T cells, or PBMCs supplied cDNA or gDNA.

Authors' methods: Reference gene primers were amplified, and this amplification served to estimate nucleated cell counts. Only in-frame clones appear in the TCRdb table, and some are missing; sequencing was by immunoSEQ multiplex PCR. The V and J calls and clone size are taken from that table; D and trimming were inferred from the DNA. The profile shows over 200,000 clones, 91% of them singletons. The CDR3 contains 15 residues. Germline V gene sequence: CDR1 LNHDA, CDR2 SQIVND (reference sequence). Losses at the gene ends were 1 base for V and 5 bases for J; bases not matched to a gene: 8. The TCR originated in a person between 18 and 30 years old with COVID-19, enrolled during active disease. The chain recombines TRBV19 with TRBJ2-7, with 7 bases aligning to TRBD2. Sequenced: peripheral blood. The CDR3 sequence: CASSIGPAGKNEQYF. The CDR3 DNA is TGTGCCAGTAGTATAGGTCCAGCGGGGAAAAACGAGCAGTACTTC.